This T cell receptor beta chain originates from a study of T cells after posttransplantation cyclophosphamide. Data came from immunoSEQ multiplex PCR; TCRdb stores just in-frame clones and leaves some out. The data contain about 43,000 clones, roughly 88% of them singletons. CDR1 and CDR2 (germline): KGHSH, LQKENI. Trimming stripped 3 bases from V and 8 bases from J, with 19 bases between. The CDR3 has 15 residues. Cyclophosphamide on days +3 and +4 followed busulfan-fludarabine conditioning and a marrow graft. The source material was PBMCs, sampled around 58 days after allogeneic stem cell transplant with posttransplant cyclophosphamide. V and J are TRBV18 and TRBJ1-2; D call uncertain. This sequence was found in a male patient between 55 and 70 years old who received an allogeneic stem cell transplant from a related donor and was CMV-positive. Some T cells here may be from the graft donor. The CDR3 here is CASSPNLFREVGYTF. The CDR3 region has the DNA TGTGCCAGCTCACCCAACTTATTCCGGGAAGTCGGCTACACCTTC.